This TCR beta chain was recorded in a study of cytomegalovirus exposure and HLA in healthy donors. Study-wide context: Clustering assigned approximately 79% of the roughly 380 genotyped donors to the Caucasian-associated ancestry cluster.

Primers: 60 Vbeta forward and 13 Jbeta reverse. The table came from immunoSEQ multiplex PCR; TCRdb's copy has only in-frame clones and leaves some out. This table holds about 82,000 clones, 74% found once. To note about this clone: The target antigen is unknown.

CDR1 is LGHNT, CDR2 FRNRAP, per germline. With V trimmed by 3 bases and J by 5 bases, 9 bases remained unmatched. The CDR3 is 16 residues long. Study conclusions and caveats: In a later analysis, V- and J-gene trimming of beta chains associated with a DCLRE1C missense variant, replicated independently. Analyzed later, association rates of TCRs varied across HLA loci, with DRB1 most and HLA-C fewest.

The chain carries TRBV12-5 and TRBJ2-2, with 7 bases that match TRBD2. Material: PBMCs. The source is a woman aged 45 to 65 in good health and CMV-seropositive. The CDR3 sequence: CASGLERGKGTGELFF. CDR3 DNA: TGTGCTAGTGGTTTAGAGCGGGGTAAAGGGACCGGGGAGCTGTTTTTT.